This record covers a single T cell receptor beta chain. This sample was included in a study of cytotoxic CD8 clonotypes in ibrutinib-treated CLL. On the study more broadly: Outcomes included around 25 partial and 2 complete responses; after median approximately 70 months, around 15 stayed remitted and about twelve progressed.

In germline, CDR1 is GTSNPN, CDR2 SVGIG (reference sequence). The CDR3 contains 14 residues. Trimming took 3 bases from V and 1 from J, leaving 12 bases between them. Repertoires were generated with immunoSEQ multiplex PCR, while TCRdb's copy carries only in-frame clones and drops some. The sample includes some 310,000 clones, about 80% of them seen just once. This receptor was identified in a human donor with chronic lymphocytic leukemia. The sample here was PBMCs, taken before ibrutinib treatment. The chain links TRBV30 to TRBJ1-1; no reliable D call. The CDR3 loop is CAWSPHWGNTEAFF. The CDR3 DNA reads TGTGCCTGGAGCCCCCATTGGGGGAACACTGAAGCTTTCTTT.